Here is one TCR beta chain with its context. Its antigen is currently not known. No quality values exist for individual bases; no much larger clone is one base distant. The sample originates from a study of CD8 T cells in Susac syndrome (dated by TCRdb to the late 2010s). Turning to the overall study: Among the Susac syndrome patients who were sequenced, clinically active disease was present in six and clinical remission was observed in fewer than 10. Whether CD8+ T cell activation and differentiation in Susac syndrome was antigen driven was tested using repertoire sequencing. Susac syndrome patients were therapy-naive, on corticosteroids (some also receiving IVIg), or on IVIg alone at blood withdrawal.

Study-wide conclusions, independent of this receptor: The TCR sequencing and HLA analysis was acknowledged to have included a relatively small number of individuals. In patients with Susac syndrome, the CD4+ T cell repertoire showed no detectable clonal expansion.

CDR1 and CDR2 (SQVTM, ANQGSEA) derive from the germline V gene. From cysteine to phenylalanine, the CDR3 is 13 amino acids long. Of all the DNA, just the CDR3 is kept, 39 bases in frame from base 1. RNA was extracted using the RNeasy kit, and roughly 0.5 to 1 microgram was reverse transcribed with random hexamers. The immunoSEQ multiplex PCR assay, covering 54 Vbeta and 13 Jbeta segments, was used to amplify TCR beta CDR3 regions. PCR amplification bias was corrected by using a synthetic template baseline for primer optimization and computational correction. In the source study's methods: Reads were annotated to V, D and J genes per IMGT and analyzed with immunoSEQ Analyzer, keeping only productive sequences. To calculate clonality, Shannon entropy was normalized by log2 of the number of productive unique sequences and then subtracted from one. Public and private clones were assessed among the 100 most prevalent clones of each patient and control. Clones were defined as Susac-specific if absent from the healthy and MS cohorts, from 1052 published viral clones and from other ImmuneACCESS disease sequences. In-frame beta chains were kept once TCRdb had trimmed the public reads at Q25 with fastp and called clones with MiXCR. CDR3 protein sequences are deduplicated, and each keeps its most common genes and DNA. Here the V and J calls rest on TCRdb's processing, not on the authors' analysis. The sample has more than 110,000 distinct CDR3 sequences on record, around 95% of them singletons. The top ten clonotypes cover roughly 0.15% of the sample.

High-throughput TCR beta sequencing profiled peripheral blood CD8+ and CD4+ T cells from healthy donors, Susac syndrome patients and multiple sclerosis patients. The Susac syndrome patients fulfilled recently defined diagnostic criteria for definite or probable disease. Bulk CD8+ and CD4+ T cells were purified by magnetic negative isolation, while CD8+ TEMRA cells were enriched using FACS. Blood was drawn into EDTA tubes, processed within 24 hours, and PBMCs were isolated by density gradient centrifugation. PBMCs intended for TCR sequencing were frozen in liquid nitrogen and were later thawed in a 37 degrees C water bath. Purity of sorted or isolated CD4+, CD8+ and CD8+ TEMRA cells was at least 90%.

The V and J genes are TRBV29-1 and TRBJ2-1; TRBD1 aligns with 9 central bases. This receptor was obtained from a human donor with Susac syndrome. Sequenced sample: CD4+ T cells from PBMCs. In nucleotide form, the sequence is TGCGCAAGCGGGACAGGGTCCTACAATGAGCAGTTCTTC. The resulting protein is CASGTGSYNEQFF.